The next 30 T cell receptor beta chains were all read from a single sample in a study of blood T cell repertoires in COVID-19 (TCRdb year 2020). Receptors were amplified or captured by the immunoSEQ multiplex PCR assay. TCRdb stores this immuneACCESS table with in-frame sequences only. Part of the clones is absent; in the studies checked, under half of the shortfall reflects unresolved V genes, and no reason is known for the rest. The sample table records around 240,000 clones; 70% to 85% of these occur just once. The ten most abundant clones make up about 2% of the sample. Sequenced input: peripheral blood. These receptors were obtained from a woman of 80 years or more with acute or convalescent COVID-19.

The V gene is TRBV5-4, the J gene TRBJ1-1; D is possibly TRBD1 (5 bases). Germline V gives CDR1 SGHNT, CDR2 YYREEE (reference sequence). The V end lost 3 bases, the J end lost 4 bases, and 10 bases lay between the germline ends. CDR3 size: 13 residues. Here the CDR3 reads CASSSGDRTEAFF. In nucleotides, the CDR3 is TGTGCCAGCAGCTCGGGGGACCGCACTGAAGCTTTCTTT.

The J gene is TRBJ1-1, the V gene TRBV2; TRBD1 matches 9 bases. Germline V gives CDR1 SNHLY, CDR2 FYNNEI. Trimming took 0 bases from V and 5 from J; bases not matched to a gene: 7. The CDR3 length is 16 residues. Written as DNA, the CDR3 is TGTGCCAGCAGTGAAGCAATGGGGACAGGGCGTACTGAAGCTTTCTTT. Amino acid sequence: CASSEAMGTGRTEAFF.

The chain carries TRBV4-1 and TRBJ1-4; possibly TRBD1 for D (6 bases). Deletions cut 0 bases from V and 8 bases from J, with 13 bases between. CDR3 length: 15 amino acids. Germline values: CDR1 MGHRA, CDR2 YSYEKL. CDR3 region: CASSQEGAVWEKLFF. The CDR3 coding sequence is TGCGCCAGCAGCCAAGAGGGGGCAGTGTGGGAAAAACTGTTTTTT.

Only one count was recorded for this clone. Other DNA sequences of this sample code for an identical CDR3. The rearrangement joins TRBV5-1 to TRBJ2-2; 7 bases are shared with TRBD2. CDR1 is SGHRS, CDR2 YFSETQ, per germline. The junction had 1 base not matched to a gene; V was cut back by 4 bases and J by 1 base. CDR3 length: 14 amino acids. CDR3 coding DNA: TGCGCCAGCAGCCCTAGCGGGAACACCGGGGAGCTGTTTTTT. Residues: CASSPSGNTGELFF.

The CDR3 DNA reads TGCGCCAGCAGCGCGACAGGGGGAACTGGGGCCAACGTCCTGACTTTC. Its protein is CASSATGGTGANVLTF. The chain couples TRBV5-1 to TRBJ2-6; 9 bases are a match to TRBD1. The V segment lost 4 bases and the J segment 2 bases; nucleotides outside the gene matches: 4. The germline gives CDR1 SGHRS, CDR2 YFSETQ. There are 16 residues in the CDR3.

This clone appeared a single time. The chain uses TRBV7-3 and TRBJ2-5; D perhaps matches TRBD1 (6 bases). The V gene lost 0 bases and the J gene lost 4 bases, with 9 bases spanning the gap. This CDR3 region has 14 residues. Germline V gene lookup returns CDR1 SGHTA and CDR2 FQGTGA. For the CDR3, the DNA is TGTGCCAGCAGCTTAACCCCACAGGGAGAGACCCAGTACTTC. Residues: CASSLTPQGETQYF.

The CDR3 protein is CASSLSRTGFTEAFF. CDR3 DNA: TGTGCCAGCAGTTTATCCCGAACAGGGTTCACTGAAGCTTTCTTT. The chain recombines TRBV27 with TRBJ1-1, with D perhaps matching TRBD1 (6 bases). Trimming cost V 0 bases and J 4 bases, with 12 bases left between them. Germline V gene data show CDR1 as MNHEY and CDR2 as SMNVEV (reference sequence). The CDR3 has 15 amino acids.

The chain uses TRBV7-2 and TRBJ2-1; 12 bases map to TRBD2. Unmatched junction bases numbered 4, after V lost 6 bases and J lost 4 bases. This CDR3 comprises 15 residues. The germline CDR1 and CDR2 sequences are SGHTA and FQGNSA. This CDR3 is CASSRTSGEYNEQFF. The DNA for the CDR3 is TGTGCCAGCAGTCGGACTAGCGGGGAGTACAATGAGCAGTTCTTC.

This clone was observed a single time. CDR3 nucleotides: TGTGCCAGCGGGACAGACTACGAGCAGTACTTC. Protein sequence: CASGTDYEQYF. The chain couples TRBV2 to TRBJ2-7, with TRBD1 identical over 7 bases. The CDR3 length is 11 residues. After removal of 8 bases from V and 3 bases from J, the junction contained 1 base not matched to a gene. Germline-derived CDR1 and CDR2 are SNHLY and FYNNEI.

V usage is TRBV5-1 and J usage is TRBJ2-1; TRBD2 might be the D (7 bases). The V gene lost 0 bases and the J gene lost 3 bases, with 10 bases spanning the gap. The CDR3 has 15 residues. Germline lookup yields CDR1 SGHRS and CDR2 YFSETQ. Here the CDR3 DNA reads TGCGCCAGCAGCTTGGAGGGGGGGCTCTACAATGAGCAGTTCTTC. It is translated as CASSLEGGLYNEQFF.

V and J are TRBV19 and TRBJ1-6; the D is unclear. Germline V gene sequence: CDR1 LNHDA, CDR2 SQIVND (reference sequence). V lost 3 bases, J lost 0 bases, and 9 bases lay in between. This CDR3 is 16 amino acids long. CDR3 coding DNA: TGTGCCAGTAGTATTTACGAGGGCTCCTATAATTCACCCCTCCACTTT. Protein: CASSIYEGSYNSPLHF.

The V and J genes are TRBV7-9 and TRBJ1-4; 8 positions match TRBD1. The CDR3 length is 15 residues. In germline, CDR1 is SEHNR, CDR2 FQNEAQ (reference sequence). V shed 5 bases and J 8 bases; nucleotides not matched to a gene: 10. DNA of the CDR3: TGTGCCAGCAGCAAAGCCGGGACAGGCCGGGAAAAACTGTTTTTT. Encoded protein: CASSKAGTGREKLFF. The full variable domain, its missing parts supplied by reference TRBV7-9 and TRBJ1-4, is DTGVSQNPRHKITKRGQNVTFRCDPISEHNRLYWYRQTLGQGPEFLTYFQNEAQLEKSRLLSDRFSAERPKGSFSTLEIQRTEQGDSAMYLCASSKAGTGREKLFFGSGTQLSVL.

V is TRBV14 and J is TRBJ2-7, with D possibly TRBD1 on 6 matching bases. Germline V CDR1 and CDR2: SGHDN, FVKESK. This CDR3 has 13 residues. V was cut by 5 bases and J by 3 bases, with 11 bases left in between. The CDR3 DNA reads TGTGCCAGCAGCTCCTGGACAGACTACGAGCAGTACTTC. It is translated as CASSSWTDYEQYF.

The chain joins TRBV6-5 to TRBJ2-1; 11 bases are a match to TRBD2. Germline loops: CDR1 MNHEY, CDR2 SVGAGI. Trimming at V came to 4 bases and at J to 5 bases, leaving 7 bases not matched to a gene. This CDR3 is 16 amino acids long. CDR3 in amino acids: CASSSPQTSGNNEQFF. The CDR3 DNA reads as TGTGCCAGCAGTTCCCCACAGACTAGCGGGAACAATGAGCAGTTCTTC.

The chain employs TRBV7-2 and TRBJ1-3; D is possibly TRBD1 (5 bases). Germline CDR1 SGHTA, CDR2 FQGNSA. Trimming removed 5 bases at V and 0 bases at J, with 8 bases between. The CDR3 has 14 residues. The CDR3 DNA reads as TGTGCCAGCAGCAGACAGATCTCTGGAAACACCATATATTTT. Translated, it gives CASSRQISGNTIYF. The variable domain in full, completed from reference TRBV7-2 and TRBJ1-3, reads GAGVSQSPSNKVTEKGKDVELRCDPISGHTALYWYRQSLGQGLEFLIYFQGNSAPDKSGLPSDRFSAERTGGSVSTLTIQRTQQEDSAVYLCASSRQISGNTIYFGEGSWLTVV.

The chain recombines TRBV5-3 with TRBJ2-7; 11 nucleotides align to TRBD2. TRBV5-3 carries the ORF label, with uncertain function. This CDR3 is built from 18 residues. V trimming: 0 bases; J trimming: 3 bases; junction bases outside the gene matches: 11. The CDR3: CARSLATCGTSGFYEQYF. The CDR3 DNA is TGTGCCAGAAGCTTGGCCACCTGCGGGACTAGCGGTTTCTACGAGCAGTACTTC.

The chain is built from TRBV5-4 and TRBJ1-2, with TRBD1 matching over 7 bases. CDR1 and CDR2 from the germline V gene are SGHNT and YYREEE (reference sequence). The CDR3 covers 13 residues. V was pared by 4 bases and J by 8 bases, with 8 bases of the junction left unmatched. CDR3 in DNA: TGTGCCAGCAGCCGACAGGGTAGCCGGGGCTACACCTTC. The encoded protein is CASSRQGSRGYTF.

This chain links TRBV14 with TRBJ1-1; 8 bases map to TRBD1. The J segment lost 7 bases and the V segment lost 3 bases, leaving 13 bases of the junction unmatched. The CDR3 spans 16 residues. Germline V gene sequence: CDR1 SGHDN, CDR2 FVKESK. The CDR3 spells CASSHIRSTGAGEAFF. The CDR3 nucleotides read TGTGCCAGCAGCCACATCCGATCGACAGGGGCGGGTGAAGCTTTCTTT.

The gene calls are TRBV7-2 and TRBJ2-3; D might be TRBD2 (6 bases). CDR1 is SGHTA and CDR2 is FQGNSA in the germline V gene. The CDR3 contains 15 residues. Trimming cost V 4 bases and J 0 bases, with 11 bases left between them. The DNA of the CDR3 is TGTGCCAGCAGCTCGCGGGGTTTTAGCACAGATACGCAGTATTTT. Its protein is CASSSRGFSTDTQYF.

The chain employs TRBV28 and TRBJ1-4, with 7 nucleotides matching TRBD1. CDR1 is MDHEN and CDR2 is SYDVKM in the germline V gene. This CDR3 has 15 residues. With 4 bases clipped from V and 5 bases from J, the junction kept 7 bases outside the gene matches. CDR3: CASSSIQGWNEKLFF. DNA of the CDR3: TGTGCCAGCAGTTCAATACAGGGGTGGAATGAAAAACTGTTTTTT.

This rearrangement joins TRBV15 to TRBJ1-3; 9 bases match TRBD1. The germline V gene encodes CDR1 LNHNV and CDR2 YYDKDF (reference sequence). The CDR3 consists of 17 residues. Trimming at V came to 0 bases and at J to 3 bases, leaving 6 bases not matched to a gene. The CDR3 DNA follows: TGTGCCACCAGCAGAGAATTCACAGGGGGCTATGGAAACACCATATATTTT. Translated: CATSREFTGGYGNTIYF.

The chain carries TRBV4-2 and TRBJ2-3; 7 bases fit TRBD2. CDR3 length: 17 residues. Unmatched junction bases numbered 10, after V lost 0 bases and J lost 4 bases. Germline lookup yields CDR1 LGHNA and CDR2 YNFKEQ. CDR3 DNA sequence: TGTGCCAGCAGCCAAGAAGGAGCGGGGTTAAGATCAGATACGCAGTATTTT. Translation: CASSQEGAGLRSDTQYF.

The chain has TRBV6-2 or TRBV6-3 and TRBJ1-5; the D gene is possibly TRBD1 (5 bases). Between the trimmed V and J ends, which lost 2 bases and 4 bases, there was a span of 15 bases. Germline V gives CDR1 MNHEY, CDR2 SVGEGT. The CDR3 has 16 residues. The CDR3 region is CASSYPAGRGNQPQHF. The CDR3 DNA is TGTGCCAGCAGTTACCCCGCCGGGAGGGGAAATCAGCCCCAGCATTTT.

The J gene is TRBJ1-1, the V gene TRBV19; the D is unclear. This CDR3 contains 13 residues. CDR1 and CDR2 from the germline V gene are LNHDA and SQIVND (reference sequence). Trimming took 3 bases from V and 10 from J, leaving 15 bases between them. The CDR3 bases are TGTGCCAGTAGTATTTGGAATCCAAGAGGAGCTTTCTTT. It is translated as CASSIWNPRGAFF.

This clone was detected only a few times. The rearrangement joins TRBV28 to TRBJ2-2; D unclear. The V gene's germline CDR1 is MDHEN and CDR2 SYDVKM. The CDR3 loop spans 14 amino acids. V was pared by 5 bases and J by 1 base, with 8 bases between. As DNA, the CDR3 is TGTGCCAGCAGTCGCAGGCAGAACACCGGGGAGCTGTTTTTT. This codes for CASSRRQNTGELFF.

The chain is built from TRBV24-1 and TRBJ2-7, with a possible D match to TRBD1 (5 bases). V gave up 12 bases and J gave up 5 bases, with 16 bases separating them. The germline V gene encodes CDR1 KGHDR and CDR2 SFDVKD. The CDR3 has 12 residues. The CDR3 nucleotides read TGTGCCTTCCAGGGCAGTAGCCACGAGCAGTACTTC. This gives the protein CAFQGSSHEQYF.

This clone was detected a few times. V is TRBV27 and J is TRBJ1-2; 7 positions agree with TRBD1. The CDR3 spans 12 residues. V gave up 6 bases and J gave up 4 bases; unmatched junction bases: 2. From germline, CDR1 is MNHEY and CDR2 SMNVEV (reference sequence). The CDR3 protein is CASRGDSYGYTF. The CDR3 nucleotides read TGTGCCAGCAGAGGGGACAGCTATGGCTACACCTTC.

The rearrangement joins TRBV7-9 to TRBJ2-1; 11 positions agree with TRBD2. Germline loops: CDR1 SEHNR, CDR2 FQNEAQ (reference sequence). V dropped 1 base and J dropped 2; count of bases not matched to a gene: 7. The CDR3 totals 18 residues. The CDR3 DNA is TGTGCCAGCAGCTTAGTAGGACTAGCGGGTTCCCCCTACAATGAGCAGTTCTTC. Protein sequence: CASSLVGLAGSPYNEQFF.

The sample holds a few counts of this clone. This chain uses TRBV2 with TRBJ2-2, with TRBD2 as a possible D gene (7 bases). Trimming removed 7 bases at V and 7 bases at J, with 22 bases between. CDR3 size: 16 residues. The V gene's germline CDR1 is SNHLY and CDR2 FYNNEI. The CDR3 DNA is TGTGCCAGCACCCCGGGGGCGGGGGTTAGTATCGGGGAGCTGTTTTTT. Amino acids: CASTPGAGVSIGELFF.

This chain connects TRBV3-1 (or the pseudogene TRBV3-2) to TRBJ2-7; 7 positions match TRBD2. J gave up 2 bases and V 4 bases, and 8 bases lay outside the gene matches. The CDR3 totals 15 residues. The germline V gene encodes CDR1 LGHDT and CDR2 YNNKEL (reference sequence). CDR3 DNA sequence: TGTGCCAGCAGCCCCCTAACGGGGGGACCCTACGAGCAGTACTTC. Amino acid sequence: CASSPLTGGPYEQYF.